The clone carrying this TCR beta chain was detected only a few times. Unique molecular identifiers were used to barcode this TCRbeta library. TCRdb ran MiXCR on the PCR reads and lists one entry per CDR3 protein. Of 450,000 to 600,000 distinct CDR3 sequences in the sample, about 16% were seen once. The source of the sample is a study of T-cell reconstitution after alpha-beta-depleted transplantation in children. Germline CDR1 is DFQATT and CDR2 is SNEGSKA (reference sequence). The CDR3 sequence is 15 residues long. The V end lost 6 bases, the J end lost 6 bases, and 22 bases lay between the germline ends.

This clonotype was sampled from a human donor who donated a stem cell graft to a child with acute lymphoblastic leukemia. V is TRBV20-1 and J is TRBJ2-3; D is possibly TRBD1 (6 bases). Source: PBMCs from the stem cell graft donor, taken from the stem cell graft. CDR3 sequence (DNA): TGCAGTGCCATATCCGACAGGACCCGTGAGGATACGCAGTATTTT. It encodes CSAISDRTREDTQYF.